This T cell receptor (beta chain) comes out of a study of blood T cells in healthy people across ages. Overall study findings and caveats: Researchers report that TCR beta diversity correlated strongly with naive T cell percentage.

The authors ran a second PCR of about 6 to 12 cycles using a sample-barcoded 5' primer and a J-beta primer mix. TCRdb reprocessed the 5' RACE reads with MiXCR, giving one entry per CDR3 protein. The sample contains 800,000 or so distinct CDR3 sequences, around a quarter of which appear only once. This clonotype occurred a few times. Antigen: not known. Per the germline V gene, CDR1 is SGHRS and CDR2 is YFSETQ. The CDR3 consists of 16 residues. The V and J ends lost 0 bases and 8 bases, in that order; junction bases with no gene match: 10. The data also belong to a second study, concerning T cells of mothers and their children.

This clonotype originated in a boy aged 10-17 years in good health. Input material: blood. The chain links TRBV5-1 to TRBJ2-3, with 9 bases identical to TRBD2. The CDR3 DNA reads as TGCGCCAGCAGCTTGGGTACTAGCGGGCCCACGGGTACGCAGTATTTT. Amino acid sequence: CASSLGTSGPTGTQYF.